This paragraph covers one T cell receptor beta chain sequence. Its specific antigen is unknown. No much larger clonotype is one base removed from it; base qualities were not supplied. The data were obtained in a study of shared clonotypes between healthy human individuals (dated by TCRdb to 2018 to 2021). In terms of the full investigation: The cohort comprised a couple of women and a few men aged 18 to 49 years. For each donor, three plates each were used for CD4 naive and CD4 memory, two plates were used for CD8 naive, and one plate was used for CD8 memory. The study deeply sequenced blood TCR repertoires of about 5 healthy adults to estimate repertoire size and the extent of clonotype sharing between individuals. Libraries were prepared and TCR repertoires were sequenced by different laboratories using diverse techniques, in order to increase sequencing depth and limit assay-specific biases. Per donor, leukapheresis produced somewhere between about 0.94 and 9.5 billion PBMCs. Study-wide findings and limitations: Estimated clonotype richness was generally larger for naive than for memory subsets. Sharing across a handful of donors was observed for about 5% of naive CD4, less than 4% of naive CD8, roughly 2.4% of memory CD4, and approximately 0.41% of memory CD8 clonotypes. Sampling was limited to blood, and TCR repertoires in tissue likely differ from TCR repertoires in blood. Higher generation probabilities were observed for clonotypes shared by all four sorted-subset donors than for non-shared clonotypes. Pairwise subsampling led to the expectation that sequencing depth would affect the degree of clonotype sharing among donors. Even with the large sequencing depth, rarefaction of the sorted-subset datasets indicated that sequencing was incomplete. Because the study included only a small number of donors, the genetic and exposure-history diversity represented was limited.

TCR CDR3 regions were amplified from genomic DNA by multiplex PCR using the deep immunoSEQ assay. For each cell subset, the extracted genomic DNA was distributed evenly across all wells of several immunoSEQ 96-well plates, and each plate served as one replicate. For sorted subsets, each replicate PCR was loaded with approximately 0.2 ug genomic DNA, equivalent to about 33,000 T cell genomes. Purified libraries were measured with a Qubit 3.0 fluorometer, size-checked on a Bioanalyzer 2100, and measured again with the KAPA Library Quantification kit. Every immunoSEQ 96-well plate was sequenced on a separate single-read 150-cycle Illumina NextSeq 550 flow cell. In the authors' own workflow: The immunoSEQ output contained only junctional sequences without quality scores, so filtering could not match that applied to full-length reads. Sequences were annotated with PyIR, a Python wrapper for IgBLAST v1.9, and V/J genes and CDR3 were assigned using IMGT germline references. Reads were removed for weak V/J assignments (E-value above 1e-6), missing CDR3, stop codons, out-of-frame junctions, or ambiguous translated residues. V3J clonotypes were defined by identical inferred V gene, J gene, and CDR3 amino acid sequence. To compute the percentage overlap between repertoires, the number of shared unique clonotypes was divided by the size of the smaller repertoire. Three approaches were used to assess repertoire richness: RTK rarefaction, the Chao1 estimator, and Recon v2.1 estimates of unobserved clonotypes. Generation probabilities were computed with OLGA for all TCRbeta clonotypes obtained by the gDNA method from several donors. TCRdb carries this immuneACCESS record with in-frame sequences only. Its versions omit some clonotypes, under half of them owing to an unresolved V gene in the studies checked, with the rest unexplained. Clonal size and the V and J genes are those of that table, whereas D and trimming came from the DNA. A total of about 580,000 clones appear in this sample, 95% to 98% of them only once. 0.3% of the sample goes to the ten largest clones.

CD8 naive samples consisted of CD45RO-negative cells that were positively selected for CCR7, yielding a CD45RA+CCR7+ population without TemRA cells. The donors were healthy, HIV-negative adults with no recently reported acute infections or vaccinations. All donors were Caucasian adults living in Nashville, Tennessee, USA. Blood was obtained by leukapheresis, after which PBMCs were separated by Ficoll-Histopaque density gradient centrifugation and cryopreserved in liquid nitrogen vapor phase. Purity and quantity of every magnetically sorted T cell population were checked by analytical flow cytometry. From each sorted fraction, genomic DNA was isolated and quantified by UV absorbance on a Nanodrop 2000c. Specimen: naive CD8+ T cells sorted from blood. The cell subset or site label on this specimen signifies: CD45RA+CCR7+. The receptor comes from a man aged 25-45 years in good health.

The CDR3 corresponds to CASSYYRGPGTEAFF. DNA sequence: TGTGCCAGCAGTTACTACAGGGGGCCGGGCACTGAAGCTTTCTTT. The chain links TRBV6-5 with TRBJ1-1, and TRBD1 matches 9 of the central bases. The CDR1 and CDR2 encoded by the germline V gene are MNHEY and SVGAGI. Relative to germline, V is missing 1 base and J is missing 4 bases, with 4 bases of the junction outside any gene match. The CDR3 sequence holds 15 residues, the cysteine and phenylalanine included. Only CDR3 DNA is held: 45 bases, read in frame from base 1.